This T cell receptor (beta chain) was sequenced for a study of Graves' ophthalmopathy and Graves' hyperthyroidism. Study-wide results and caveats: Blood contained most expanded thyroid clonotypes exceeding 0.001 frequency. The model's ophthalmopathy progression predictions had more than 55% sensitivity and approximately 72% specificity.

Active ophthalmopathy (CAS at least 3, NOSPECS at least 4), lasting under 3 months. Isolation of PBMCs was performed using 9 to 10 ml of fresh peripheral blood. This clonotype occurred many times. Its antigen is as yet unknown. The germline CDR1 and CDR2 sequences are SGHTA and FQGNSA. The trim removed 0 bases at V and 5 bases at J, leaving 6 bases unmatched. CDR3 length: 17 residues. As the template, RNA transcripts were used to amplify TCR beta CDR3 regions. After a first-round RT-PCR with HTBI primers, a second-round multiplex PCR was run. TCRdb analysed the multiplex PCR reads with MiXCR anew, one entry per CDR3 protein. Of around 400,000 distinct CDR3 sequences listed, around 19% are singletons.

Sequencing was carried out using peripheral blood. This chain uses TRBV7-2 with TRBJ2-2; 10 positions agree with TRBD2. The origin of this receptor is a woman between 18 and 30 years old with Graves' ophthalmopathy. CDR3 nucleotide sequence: TGTGCCAGCAGCTTAGCGGCTAGCGGGAGTCGGACCGGGGAGCTGTTTTTT. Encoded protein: CASSLAASGSRTGELFF.